The sequence of this T cell receptor beta chain was determined in a study of T cells in Graves' hyperthyroidism and ophthalmopathy. This clonotype has at least ten counts. Template material for amplifying TCR beta CDR3 regions consisted of RNA transcripts. A set of HTBI primers served as the primers for a first-round RT-PCR of the TCR CDR3. TCRdb called the multiplex PCR reads again in MiXCR, with one record for every CDR3 protein. The sample consists of 530,000 or so distinct CDR3 sequences, 24% of them appearing once. This CDR3 region has 15 residues. Germline V gives CDR1 MGHRA, CDR2 YSYEKL. V dropped 1 base and J dropped 0 bases, with 10 bases sitting between them.

The rearrangement joins TRBV4-1 to TRBJ2-7; perhaps TRBD1 as D (5 bases). Sequencing used blood. This receptor was obtained from a woman in her twenties or thirties with Graves' ophthalmopathy. CDR3 in DNA: TGCGCCAGCAGCCAAGTTTCCAGGGACTCCTACGAGCAGTACTTC. The encoded protein is CASSQVSRDSYEQYF.